This T cell receptor beta chain was retrieved from a study of blood T cell repertoires in COVID-19 (dated by TCRdb to 2020 to 2021). At the level of the whole study: Samples from collaborators originated in the United States, Italy and Spain and spanned both the acute and convalescent phases of COVID-19. The sample metadata nearly always contained a de-identified subject ID, COVID-19 status, age in years and sex. Subjects who had been exposed to COVID-19, were actively infected with it, or had recovered from it provided the deeply sampled blood TCRbeta repertoires that made up the dataset. The repertoires were released in a freely available public database intended as a resource for research on the immune response to SARS-CoV-2. The samples were drawn from two sources: the first 160 participants of the ongoing ImmuneRACE study, and 1,000 to 1,500 subjects contributed by 6 global collaborators. The material from the prospective study consisted of cDNA or gDNA derived from T cells, B-cell-depleted T cells, or PBMCs. Where available, HLA class I and class II types were obtained from metadata supplied by the sample provider rather than from assay-based typing. The paper as a whole reports these results and caveats: How much clinical and demographic metadata was included differed by source and by participant, and the metadata was provided uncurated.

As concerns this clone: Its antigen is unknown. Base qualities are missing; no much larger clone stands one base away.

Reading the germline V gene (reference sequence) gives CDR1 LNHNV and CDR2 YYDKDF. V loses 0 bases of germline sequence and J loses 8 bases, and the interval between the two ends is 16 bases. Taken from cysteine to phenylalanine, the CDR3 has 15 residues. Only the CDR3 part of the read is kept: 45 bases, read in frame from the first base. Each collaborating institution followed its own protocols to collect whole blood in K2EDTA tubes. For TCRbeta analysis, collaborators shipped samples as frozen whole blood, isolated PBMCs, or DNA extracted from either of those sample types. The immunoSEQ Assay, a bias-controlled multiplex PCR, was used to amplify TCRbeta CDR3 regions from genomic DNA. In the authors' own workflow: The number of nucleated cells in each sample was estimated by amplification of reference gene primers within the assay. Sequence reads were collapsed and filtered to measure the absolute abundance of every unique TCRbeta CDR3 rearrangement. For each sample, productive Simpson clonality was calculated by taking the square root of Simpson's diversity index across productive rearrangements. In its TCRdb copy, this immuneACCESS table keeps in-frame sequences only and misses some clones. Where compared with another copy, unresolved V genes explain less than half of these, and the others have no known cause. The DNA was the basis for D and trimming; V, J and clone size are from that table. This sample is represented by some 150,000 clones; roughly nine tenths of them were singletons. Together, the top ten hold approximately 2.8% of the sample.

The sequence was collected from a woman aged 60-70 years with active COVID-19. The chain is encoded by TRBV15 joined to TRBJ1-2; 5 matching bases give a weak D call of TRBD1. The sequenced material came from peripheral blood. The DNA sequence is as follows: TGTGCCACCAGCAGAGATTACGGGGGTAGGGGCGGCTACACCTTC. It encodes CATSRDYGGRGGYTF.